This record looks at one T cell receptor beta chain sequence and its context. Per the study methods: Reference gene primers were amplified, and this amplification served to estimate nucleated cell counts. The method was immunoSEQ multiplex PCR; TCRdb's version includes in-frame clones alone and lacks a portion of them. That table is the source of V, J and clone size, and D and trimming were worked out from the DNA. The sample holds around 180,000 clones, roughly 70% seen once. The CDR3 runs to 16 residues. This record belongs to a study of blood T cell repertoires in COVID-19. About the study: COVID-19 samples from acute and convalescent phases originated in the United States, Italy and Spain. PBMCs, B-cell-depleted T cells, or T cells were the source of the cDNA or gDNA that made up the material.

Sequencing was performed on peripheral blood. The source of this sequence is a woman at least 80 years old with acute or convalescent COVID-19. The rearrangement joins TRBV12-2 to TRBJ1-5. TRBV12-2 is given as a pseudogene. The CDR3 DNA follows: TGTGCAAGTCGAGTACCCGGGGCGGGGGGCAATCAGCCCCAGCATTTT. Translating gives CASRVPGAGGNQPQHF.